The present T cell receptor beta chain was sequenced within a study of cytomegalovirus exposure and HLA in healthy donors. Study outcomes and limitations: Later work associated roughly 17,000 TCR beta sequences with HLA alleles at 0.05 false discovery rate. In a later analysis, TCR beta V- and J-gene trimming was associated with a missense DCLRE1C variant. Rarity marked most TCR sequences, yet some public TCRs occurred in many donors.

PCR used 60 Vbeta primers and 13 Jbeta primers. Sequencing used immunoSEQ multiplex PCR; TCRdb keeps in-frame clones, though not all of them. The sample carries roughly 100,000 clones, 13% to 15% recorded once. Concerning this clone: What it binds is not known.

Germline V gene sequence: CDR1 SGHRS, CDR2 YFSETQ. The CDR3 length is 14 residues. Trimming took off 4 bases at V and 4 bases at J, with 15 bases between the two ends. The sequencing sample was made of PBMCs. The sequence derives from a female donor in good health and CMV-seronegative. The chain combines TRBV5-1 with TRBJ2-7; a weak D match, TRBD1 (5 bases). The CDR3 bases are TGCGCCAGCAGCGTGACAGCTACGGCGTACGAGCAGTACTTC. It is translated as CASSVTATAYEQYF.